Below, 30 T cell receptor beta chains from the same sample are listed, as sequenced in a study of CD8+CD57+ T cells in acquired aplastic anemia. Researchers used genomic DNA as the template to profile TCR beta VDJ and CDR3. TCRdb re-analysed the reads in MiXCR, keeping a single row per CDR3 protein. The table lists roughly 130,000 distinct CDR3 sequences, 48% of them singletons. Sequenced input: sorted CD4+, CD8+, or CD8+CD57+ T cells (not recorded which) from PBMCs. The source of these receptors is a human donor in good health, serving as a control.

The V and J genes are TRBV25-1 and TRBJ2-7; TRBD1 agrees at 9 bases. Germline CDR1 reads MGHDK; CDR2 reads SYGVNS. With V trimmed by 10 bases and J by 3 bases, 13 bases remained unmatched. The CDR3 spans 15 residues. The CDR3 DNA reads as TGTGCCACCCAAAAGACAGGGGGGACGGACTACGAGCAGTACTTC. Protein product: CATQKTGGTDYEQYF.

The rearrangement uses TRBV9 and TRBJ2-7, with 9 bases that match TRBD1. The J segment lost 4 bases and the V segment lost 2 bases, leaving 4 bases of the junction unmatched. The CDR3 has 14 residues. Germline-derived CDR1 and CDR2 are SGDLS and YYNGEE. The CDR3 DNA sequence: TGTGCCAGCAGCGTTTCAGGACAGGGGTACGAGCAGTACTTC. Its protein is CASSVSGQGYEQYF.

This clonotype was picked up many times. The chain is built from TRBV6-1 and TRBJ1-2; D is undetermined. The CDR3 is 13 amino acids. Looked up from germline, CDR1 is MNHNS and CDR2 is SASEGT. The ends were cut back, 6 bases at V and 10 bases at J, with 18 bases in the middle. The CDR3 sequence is CASRLLQTKDYTF. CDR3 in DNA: TGTGCCAGCAGACTCCTACAGACCAAGGACTACACCTTC.

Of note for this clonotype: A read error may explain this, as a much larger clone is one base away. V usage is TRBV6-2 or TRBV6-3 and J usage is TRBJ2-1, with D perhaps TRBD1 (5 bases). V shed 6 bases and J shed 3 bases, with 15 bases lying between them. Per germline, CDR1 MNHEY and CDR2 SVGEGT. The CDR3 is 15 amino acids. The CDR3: CASSHDKGHYNEQFF. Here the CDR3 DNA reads TGTGCCAGCAGCCACGACAAGGGGCACTACAATGAGCAGTTCTTC.

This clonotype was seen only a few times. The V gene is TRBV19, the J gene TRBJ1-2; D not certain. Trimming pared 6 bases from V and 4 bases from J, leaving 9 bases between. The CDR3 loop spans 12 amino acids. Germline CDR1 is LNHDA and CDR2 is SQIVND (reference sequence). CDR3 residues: CASSRAGYGYTF. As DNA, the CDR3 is TGTGCCAGTAGCCGGGCTGGCTATGGCTACACCTTC.

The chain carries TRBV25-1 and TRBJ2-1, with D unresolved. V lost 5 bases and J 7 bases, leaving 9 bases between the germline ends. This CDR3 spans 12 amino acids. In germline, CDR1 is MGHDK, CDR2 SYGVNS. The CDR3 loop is CASSSTVNEQFF. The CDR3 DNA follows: TGTGCCAGCAGTTCGACGGTGAATGAGCAGTTCTTC.

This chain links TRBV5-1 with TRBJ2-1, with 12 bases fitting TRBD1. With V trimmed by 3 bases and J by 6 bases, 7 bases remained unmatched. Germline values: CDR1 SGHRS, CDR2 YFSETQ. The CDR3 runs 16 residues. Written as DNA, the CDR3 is TGCGCCAGCAGCTATTCCGGGACAGGGGGCTTCAATGAGCAGTTCTTC. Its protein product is CASSYSGTGGFNEQFF.

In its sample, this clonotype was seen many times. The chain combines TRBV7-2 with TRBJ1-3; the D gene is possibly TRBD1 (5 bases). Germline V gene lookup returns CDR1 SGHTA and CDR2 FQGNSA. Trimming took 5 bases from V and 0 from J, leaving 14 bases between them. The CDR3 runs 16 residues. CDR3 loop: CASSIDSFLSGNTIYF. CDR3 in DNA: TGTGCCAGCAGCATCGACAGTTTCCTCTCTGGAAACACCATATATTTT.

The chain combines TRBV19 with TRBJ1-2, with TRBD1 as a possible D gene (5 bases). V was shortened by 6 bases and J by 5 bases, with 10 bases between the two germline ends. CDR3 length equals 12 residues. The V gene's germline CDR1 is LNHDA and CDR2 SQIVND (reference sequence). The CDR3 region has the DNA TGTGCCAGTAGCCAGGGAGGATATGGCTACACCTTC. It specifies CASSQGGYGYTF. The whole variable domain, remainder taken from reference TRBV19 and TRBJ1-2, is DGGITQSPKYLFRKEGQNVTLSCEQNLNHDAMYWYRQDPGQGLRLIYYSQIVNDFQKGDIAEGYSVSREKKESFPLTVTSAQKNPTAFYLCASSQGGYGYTFGSGTRLTVV.

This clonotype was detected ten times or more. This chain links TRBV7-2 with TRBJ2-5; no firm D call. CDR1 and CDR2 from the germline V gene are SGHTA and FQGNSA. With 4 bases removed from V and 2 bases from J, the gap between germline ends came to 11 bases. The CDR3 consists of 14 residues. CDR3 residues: CASSWVYRQETQYF. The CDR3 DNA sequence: TGTGCCAGCAGCTGGGTCTACCGACAAGAGACCCAGTACTTC.

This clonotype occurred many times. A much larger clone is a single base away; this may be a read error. CDR3 bases: TGTGCCAGTAGTCCCAGGGTTTTCGAGACCCAGCACTTC. This sequence encodes CASSPRVFETQHF. V gene TRBV19 combines with J gene TRBJ2-5; TRBD1 might be the D (5 bases). The CDR3 has 13 residues. Germline V gene sequence: CDR1 LNHDA, CDR2 SQIVND (reference sequence).

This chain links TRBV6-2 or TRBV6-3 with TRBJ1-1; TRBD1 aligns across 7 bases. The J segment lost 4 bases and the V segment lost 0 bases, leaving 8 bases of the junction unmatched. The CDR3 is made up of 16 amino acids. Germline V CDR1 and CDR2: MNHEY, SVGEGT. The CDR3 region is CASSYSIRAGGTEAFF. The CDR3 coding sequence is TGTGCCAGCAGTTACTCGATCAGGGCAGGGGGCACTGAAGCTTTCTTT.

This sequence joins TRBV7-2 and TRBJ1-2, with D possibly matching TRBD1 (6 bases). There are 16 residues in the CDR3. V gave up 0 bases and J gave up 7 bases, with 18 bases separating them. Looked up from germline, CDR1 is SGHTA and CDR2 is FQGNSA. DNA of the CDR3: TGTGCCAGCAGCTTAGCGTCTGACAGGTTATGGGTTGGCTACACCTTC. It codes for CASSLASDRLWVGYTF.

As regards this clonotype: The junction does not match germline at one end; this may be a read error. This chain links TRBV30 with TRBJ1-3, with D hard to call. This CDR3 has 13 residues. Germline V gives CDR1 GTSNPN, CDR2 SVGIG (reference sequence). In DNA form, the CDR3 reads TGTGCCTGGATTAAGAGCTCTGGAAGCACCATATATTTT. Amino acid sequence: CAWIKSSGSTIYF. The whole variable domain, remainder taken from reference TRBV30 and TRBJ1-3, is SQTIHQWPATLVQPVGSPLSLECTVEGTSNPNLYWYRQAAGRGLQLLFYSVGIGQISSEVPQNLSASRPQDRQFILSSKKLLLSDSGFYLCAWIKSSGSTIYFGEGSWLTVV.

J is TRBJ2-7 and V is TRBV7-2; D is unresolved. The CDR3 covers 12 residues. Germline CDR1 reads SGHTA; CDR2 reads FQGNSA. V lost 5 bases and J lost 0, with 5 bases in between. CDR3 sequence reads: CASSLSSYEQYF. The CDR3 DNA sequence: TGTGCCAGCAGCCTTAGCTCCTACGAGCAGTACTTC.

The CDR3 region is CASSDHPGRGDEQYF. The CDR3 nucleotides read TGTGCCAGCAGCGACCATCCGGGACGCGGCGATGAGCAGTACTTC. The chain combines TRBV5-8 with TRBJ2-7, with D perhaps matching TRBD1 or TRBD2 (5 bases each). Trimming pared 4 bases from V and 7 bases from J, leaving 21 bases between. Germline lookup yields CDR1 SGHTS and CDR2 YDEGEE. This CDR3 is 15 amino acids long.

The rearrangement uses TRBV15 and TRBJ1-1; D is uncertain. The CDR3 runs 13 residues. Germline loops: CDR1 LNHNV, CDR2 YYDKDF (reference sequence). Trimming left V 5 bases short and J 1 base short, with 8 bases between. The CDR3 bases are TGTGCCACCAGCCCACAGCAGAACACTGAAGCTTTCTTT. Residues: CATSPQQNTEAFF. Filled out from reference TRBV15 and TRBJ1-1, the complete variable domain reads DAMVIQNPRYQVTQFGKPVTLSCSQTLNHNVMYWYQQKSSQAPKLLFHYYDKDFNNEADTPDNFQSRRPNTSFCFLDIRSPGLGDTAMYLCATSPQQNTEAFFGQGTRLTVV.

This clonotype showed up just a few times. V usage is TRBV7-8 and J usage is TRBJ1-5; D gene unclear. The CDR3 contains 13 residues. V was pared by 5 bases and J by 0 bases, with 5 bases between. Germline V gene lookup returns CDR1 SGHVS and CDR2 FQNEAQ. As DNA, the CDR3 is TGTGCCAGCAGCCAAGATAGCAATCAGCCCCAGCATTTT. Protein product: CASSQDSNQPQHF.

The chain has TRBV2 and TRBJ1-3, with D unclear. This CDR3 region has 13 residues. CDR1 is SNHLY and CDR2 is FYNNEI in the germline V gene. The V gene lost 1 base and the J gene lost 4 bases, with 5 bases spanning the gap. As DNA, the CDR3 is TGTGCCAGCAGTGAAGGGGTCGGAAACACCATATATTTT. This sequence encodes CASSEGVGNTIYF.

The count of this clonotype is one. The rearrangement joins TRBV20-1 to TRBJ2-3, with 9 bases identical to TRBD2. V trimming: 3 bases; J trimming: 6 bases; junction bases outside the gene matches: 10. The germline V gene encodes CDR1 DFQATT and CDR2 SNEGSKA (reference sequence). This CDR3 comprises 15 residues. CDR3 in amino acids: CSASKGGGAGDTQYF. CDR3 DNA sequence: TGCAGTGCTAGCAAAGGCGGGGGGGCCGGGGATACGCAGTATTTT.

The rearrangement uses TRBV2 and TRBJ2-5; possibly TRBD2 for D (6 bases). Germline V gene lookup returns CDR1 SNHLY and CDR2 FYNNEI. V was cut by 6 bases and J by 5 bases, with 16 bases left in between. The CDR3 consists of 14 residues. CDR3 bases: TGTGCCAGCAGCCCCCAAGTGGGAGGCGAGACCCAGTACTTC. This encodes CASSPQVGGETQYF.

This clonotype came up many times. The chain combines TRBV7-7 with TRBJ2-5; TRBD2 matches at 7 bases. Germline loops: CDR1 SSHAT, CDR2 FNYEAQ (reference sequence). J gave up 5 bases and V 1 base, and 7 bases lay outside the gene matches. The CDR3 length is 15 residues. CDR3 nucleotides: TGTGCCAGCAGCTTAGGTTTAGGGGAGGGGGAGACCCAGTACTTC. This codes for CASSLGLGEGETQYF.

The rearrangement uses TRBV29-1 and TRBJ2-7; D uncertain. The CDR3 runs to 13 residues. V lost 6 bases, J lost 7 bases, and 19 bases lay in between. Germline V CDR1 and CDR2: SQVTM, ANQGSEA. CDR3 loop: CSVVRLGNPEQYF. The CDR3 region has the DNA TGCAGCGTCGTTAGGCTGGGTAACCCGGAGCAGTACTTC.

CDR3 nucleotide sequence: TGTGCCAGCAGCGGACAGGCCGACGGTGCACCCCTCCACTTT. Its translation: CASSGQADGAPLHF. The chain recombines TRBV2 with TRBJ1-6; TRBD1 aligns across 7 bases. Germline assignment: CDR1 SNHLY and CDR2 FYNNEI. The V segment lost 6 bases and the J segment 11 bases; nucleotides outside the gene matches: 10. The CDR3 is 14 residues long. Supplemented by reference TRBV2 and TRBJ1-6, the full variable domain reads EPEVTQTPSHQVTQMGQEVILRCVPISNHLYFYWYRQILGQKVEFLVSFYNNEISEKSEIFDDQFSVERPDGSNFTLKIRSTKLEDSAMYFCASSGQADGAPLHFGNGTRLTVT.

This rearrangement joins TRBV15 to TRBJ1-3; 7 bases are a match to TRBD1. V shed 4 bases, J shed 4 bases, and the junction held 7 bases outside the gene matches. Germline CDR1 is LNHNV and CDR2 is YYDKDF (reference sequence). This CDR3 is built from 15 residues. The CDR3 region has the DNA TGTGCCACCAGCATAAACAGGGGAGACGGAAACACCATATATTTT. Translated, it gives CATSINRGDGNTIYF. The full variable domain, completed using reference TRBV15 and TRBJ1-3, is DAMVIQNPRYQVTQFGKPVTLSCSQTLNHNVMYWYQQKSSQAPKLLFHYYDKDFNNEADTPDNFQSRRPNTSFCFLDIRSPGLGDTAMYLCATSINRGDGNTIYFGEGSWLTVV.

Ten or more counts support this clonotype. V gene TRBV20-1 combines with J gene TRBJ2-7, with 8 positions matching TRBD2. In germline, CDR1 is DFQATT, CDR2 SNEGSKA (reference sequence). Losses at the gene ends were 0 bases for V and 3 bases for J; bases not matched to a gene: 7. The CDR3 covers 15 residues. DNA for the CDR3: TGCAGTGCTAGAGATCTCGGTAGCGGGAACTACGAGCAGTACTTC. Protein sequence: CSARDLGSGNYEQYF.

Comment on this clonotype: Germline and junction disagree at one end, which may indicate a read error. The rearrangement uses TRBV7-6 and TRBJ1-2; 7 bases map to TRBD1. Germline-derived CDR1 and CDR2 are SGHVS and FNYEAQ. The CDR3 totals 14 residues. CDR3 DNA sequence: TGCGCCAGCAGCAACCCGGGACAGCTCTATGGCTACACCTTC. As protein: CASSNPGQLYGYTF.

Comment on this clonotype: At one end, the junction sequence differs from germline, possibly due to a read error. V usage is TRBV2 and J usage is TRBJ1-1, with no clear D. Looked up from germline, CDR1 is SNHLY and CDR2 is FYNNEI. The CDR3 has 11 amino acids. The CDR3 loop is CASREGTEAFF. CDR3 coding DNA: TGTGCCAGCAGAGAAGGCACTGAAGCTTTCTTT.

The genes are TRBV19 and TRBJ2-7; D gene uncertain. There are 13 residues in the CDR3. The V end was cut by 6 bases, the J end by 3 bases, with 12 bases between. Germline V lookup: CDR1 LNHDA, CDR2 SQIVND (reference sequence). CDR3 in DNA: TGTGCCAGTAGCGAATTTCAAAACTACGAGCAGTACTTC. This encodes CASSEFQNYEQYF.

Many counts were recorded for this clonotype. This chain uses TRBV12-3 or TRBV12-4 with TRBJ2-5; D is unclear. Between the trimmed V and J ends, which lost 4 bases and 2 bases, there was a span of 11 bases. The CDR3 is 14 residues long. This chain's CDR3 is CASSWRPLQETQYF. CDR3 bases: TGTGCCAGCAGTTGGCGACCGCTTCAAGAGACCCAGTACTTC.